These T cell receptor beta chains were read from a single sample in a study of T cells in Graves' hyperthyroidism and ophthalmopathy. TCRdb processed the multiplex PCR reads anew with MiXCR; each CDR3 protein has one entry. The sample has about 760,000 distinct CDR3 sequences, roughly 32% seen once. The sequencing input was blood. The receptors were gathered from a woman in her forties with Graves' hyperthyroidism. CDR3s leave out the opening cysteine and the closing phenylalanine or tryptophan. Each record gives: CDR3 protein, V gene, CDR3 length.

ASSDQGQGTYEQY,TRBV6-5,13
ASSFSRPGGANTEAF,TRBV7-9,15
AISRQFQPQH,TRBV10-3,10
AISERGDQPQY,TRBV10-2,11
ASSMTGGVGTEAF,TRBV19,13
ASSRLGTGERANYGYT,TRBV24-1,16
ASREPGHGYGYT,TRBV7-2,12
ASSSQGVASYEQY,TRBV12-3/TRBV12-4,13
ASSYRH,TRBV12-3/TRBV12-4,6
ASSLLAETQY,TRBV7-9,10
ASQLIGTLSYEQY,TRBV2,13
ASSYLQPQH,TRBV9,9
ASSYGEQGWSPLH,TRBV6-6,13
ASTISGAGTGELF,TRBV5-1,13
ASSLGARGPARDTIY,TRBV7-2,15
ATSNRGRVAEQF,TRBV24-1,12
ASRSGVVYTEAF,TRBV4-3,12
AGSFGGNYEQY,TRBV11-2,11
ATSISGSLNFEQF,TRBV24-1,13
ATSDPGLSYGANVLT,TRBV24-1,15
AISPTGGQPQY,TRBV10-3,11
ASSLVSGSSGELF,TRBV7-9,13
ASSLESTPGP,TRBV7-2,10
SVEYGSSLGRYGYT,TRBV29-1,14
ASSWIKAGTGDSYEQY,TRBV5-6,16
ASSQGWGLFQH,TRBV12-3/TRBV12-4,11